A selection of T cell receptor beta chains follows, all from one sample in a study of T cell changes during pregnancy in multiple sclerosis. Assay: immunoSEQ multiplex PCR; the TCRdb copy retains only in-frame clones and omits some. The table has tens of thousands of clones, approximately 92% seen once. This specimen consisted of peripheral blood, obtained in the third trimester of pregnancy. All receptors come from a female donor in good health, enrolled as a control in a pregnancy study. The CDR3 runs from the conserved cysteine through the conserved F or W. The D gene is left open where the match is weak.

>TRBJ2-3|TRBD1|TRBV19
CASSARQGASDTQYF
>TRBJ1-2|TRBD1|TRBV11-2
CASSTGQGYGYTF
>TRBJ2-7|NA|TRBV6-4
CASRTGTPSYEQYF
>TRBJ2-1|NA|TRBV6-1
CASSEYPDEQFF
>TRBJ2-7|TRBD2|TRBV6-6
CASSYAPLAGGNEQYF
>TRBJ1-4|NA|TRBV5-4
CASSWGGGGEKLFF
>TRBJ1-1|TRBD1|TRBV7-9
CASSQAGGYTEAFF
>TRBJ2-6|NA|TRBV5-1
CASSLGRVFSGANVLTF
>TRBJ1-2|NA|TRBV5-4
CASSPGGGGYTF
>TRBJ2-1|TRBD2|TRBV5-1
CASSSGLAGEDEQFF
>TRBJ2-7|TRBD2|TRBV5-4
CASSAEARLAGPYEQYF
>TRBJ2-7|NA|TRBV6-5
CASRGTDSRSYEQYF
>TRBJ2-2|NA|TRBV4-2
CASSQDASPNTGELFF
>TRBJ2-1|TRBD2|TRBV7-2
CASSPSAGRYNEQFF
>TRBJ2-2|TRBD1|TRBV7-9
CASSTRGQGTFTGELFF
>TRBJ2-5|TRBD2|TRBV29-1
CSVEGGRALGETQYF
>TRBJ2-7|NA|TRBV11-2
CASSLATYEQYF
>TRBJ2-2|TRBD2|TRBV29-1
CSVEGFEGGKAGELFF
>TRBJ2-3|NA|TRBV4-1
CASSQLAVSTDTQYF
>TRBJ2-5|TRBD2|TRBV19
CASSIGGLAGETQYF
>TRBJ2-5|TRBD2|TRBV18
CASSPGSGGETQYF
>TRBJ1-5|NA|TRBV15
CATSRVFGEPNQPQHF
>TRBJ2-1|NA|TRBV7-9
CASSLAQGAFYNEQFF
>TRBJ2-1|NA|TRBV9
CASSVAESEQFF
>TRBJ2-1|TRBD2|TRBV6-5
CASISSGGANEQFF
>TRBJ2-5|TRBD1|TRBV15
CATSSPRGPSEETQYF
>TRBJ2-3|NA|TRBV5-1
CASSLGGGTDTQYF
>TRBJ1-1|TRBD1|TRBV9
CASSVVQGDTEAFF
>TRBJ2-7|NA|TRBV18
CASSPPGAFGEQYF
>TRBJ1-1|NA|TRBV6-6
CASRILGRGDTEAFF
>TRBJ1-3|TRBD1|TRBV5-1
CASSLGFDRETGNTIYF
>TRBJ1-5|NA|TRBV28
CASTRRGVQPQHF
>TRBJ2-5|NA|TRBV4-2
CASSQGARDLETQYF
>TRBJ2-5|NA|TRBV6-6
CASSYSIGSGKETQYF
>TRBJ2-3|TRBD2|TRBV18
CASSPREGAGTDTQYF
>TRBJ2-2|NA|TRBV7-9
CASSPQGTSTGELFF
>TRBJ1-2|NA|TRBV7-2
CASSLLGEGYTF
>TRBJ1-4|NA|TRBV19
CASSIKRGKSEKLFF
>NA|TRBD2|TRBV4-2
CASSQVVAGRDYEQYF
>TRBJ2-2|NA|TRBV7-7
CASSPRGGAGGELFF
>TRBJ2-1|TRBD2|TRBV11-1
CASSSGRESNEQFF
>TRBJ2-6|NA|TRBV19
CASSRQEGSGANVLTF
>TRBJ2-7|TRBD2|TRBV10-3
CAISERGSNEQYF
>TRBJ2-1|NA|TRBV10-3
CAISTYQHLSRNEQFF
>TRBJ1-3|NA|TRBV19
CASSIAAVGNTIYF
>TRBJ1-2|NA|TRBV28
CAVPGLTNYGYTF
>TRBJ2-3|NA|TRBV15
CATSTGLSDTQYF
>TRBJ2-1|NA|TRBV7-8
CASSWRTGVNNEQFF
>TRBJ2-5|TRBD2|TRBV7-2
CASSLGGLAGGGETQYF
>TRBJ1-4|NA|TRBV25-1
CASGSITNEKLFF
>TRBJ2-2|TRBD2|TRBV14
CASSLPGLAGNTGELFF
>TRBJ2-1|TRBD2|TRBV5-1
CASSNLAVSYNEQFF
>TRBJ2-7|NA|TRBV5-4
CASSLGGGSSYEQYF
>TRBJ2-3|TRBD2|TRBV5-1
CASSWGSGRADTQYF